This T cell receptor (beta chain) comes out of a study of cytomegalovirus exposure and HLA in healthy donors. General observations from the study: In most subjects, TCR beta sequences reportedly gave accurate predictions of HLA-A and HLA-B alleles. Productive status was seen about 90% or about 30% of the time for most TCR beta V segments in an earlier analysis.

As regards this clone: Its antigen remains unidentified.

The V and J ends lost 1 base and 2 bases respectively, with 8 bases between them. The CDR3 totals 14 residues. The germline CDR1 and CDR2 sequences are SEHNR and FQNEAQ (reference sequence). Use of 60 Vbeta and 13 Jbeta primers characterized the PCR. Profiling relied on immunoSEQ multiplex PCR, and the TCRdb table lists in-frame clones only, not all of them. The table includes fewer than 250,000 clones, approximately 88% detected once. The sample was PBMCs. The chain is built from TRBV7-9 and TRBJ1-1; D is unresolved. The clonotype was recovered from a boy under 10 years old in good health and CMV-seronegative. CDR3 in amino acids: CASSLVITNTEAFF. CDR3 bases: TGTGCCAGCAGCTTAGTTATAACTAACACTGAAGCTTTCTTT.